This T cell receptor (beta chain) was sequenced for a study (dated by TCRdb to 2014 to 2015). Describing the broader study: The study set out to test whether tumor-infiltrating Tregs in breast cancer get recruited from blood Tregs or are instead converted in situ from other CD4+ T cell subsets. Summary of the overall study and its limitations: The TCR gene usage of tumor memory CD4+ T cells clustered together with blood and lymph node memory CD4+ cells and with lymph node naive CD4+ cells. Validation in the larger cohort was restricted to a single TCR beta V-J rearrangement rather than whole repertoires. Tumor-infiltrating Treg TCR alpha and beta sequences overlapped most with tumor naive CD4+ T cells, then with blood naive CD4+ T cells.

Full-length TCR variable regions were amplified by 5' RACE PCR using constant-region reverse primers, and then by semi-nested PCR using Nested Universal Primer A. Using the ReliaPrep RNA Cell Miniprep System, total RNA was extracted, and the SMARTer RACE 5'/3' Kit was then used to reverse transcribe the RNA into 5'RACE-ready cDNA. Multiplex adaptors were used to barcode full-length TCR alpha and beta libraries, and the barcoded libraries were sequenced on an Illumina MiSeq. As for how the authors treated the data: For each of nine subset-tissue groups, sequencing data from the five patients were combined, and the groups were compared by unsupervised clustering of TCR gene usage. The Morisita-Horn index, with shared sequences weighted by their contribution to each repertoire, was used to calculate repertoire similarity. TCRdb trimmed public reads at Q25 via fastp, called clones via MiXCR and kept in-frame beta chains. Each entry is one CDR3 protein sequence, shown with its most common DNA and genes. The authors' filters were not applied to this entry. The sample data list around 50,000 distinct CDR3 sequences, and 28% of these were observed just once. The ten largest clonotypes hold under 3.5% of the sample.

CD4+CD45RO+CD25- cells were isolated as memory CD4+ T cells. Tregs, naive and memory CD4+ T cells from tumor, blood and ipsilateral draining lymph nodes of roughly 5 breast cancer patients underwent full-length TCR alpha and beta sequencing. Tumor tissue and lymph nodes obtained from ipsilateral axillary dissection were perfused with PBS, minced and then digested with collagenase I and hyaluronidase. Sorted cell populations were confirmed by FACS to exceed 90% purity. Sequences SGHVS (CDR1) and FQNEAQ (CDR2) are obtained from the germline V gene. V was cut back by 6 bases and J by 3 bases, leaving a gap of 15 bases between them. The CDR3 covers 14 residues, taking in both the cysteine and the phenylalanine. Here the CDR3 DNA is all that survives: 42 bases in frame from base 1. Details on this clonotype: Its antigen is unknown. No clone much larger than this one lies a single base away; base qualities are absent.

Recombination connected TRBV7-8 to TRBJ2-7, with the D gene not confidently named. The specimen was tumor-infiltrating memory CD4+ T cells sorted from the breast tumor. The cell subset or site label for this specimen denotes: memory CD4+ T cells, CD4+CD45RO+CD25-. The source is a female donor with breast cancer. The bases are TGTGCCAGCAGTTCACCCGGTCCTGTCTACGAGCAGTACTTC. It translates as CASSSPGPVYEQYF.